Each of the 9 T cell receptor beta chains below was sequenced from the same sample in a study of T cell changes during pregnancy in multiple sclerosis. Libraries were prepared by immunoSEQ multiplex PCR; TCRdb keeps only in-frame clonotypes and omits some of them. The data hold about 41,000 clones, with 90% to 95% observed a single time. Sequenced here: CD8+ T cells from peripheral blood mononuclear cells, sampled in the third trimester of pregnancy. The receptors shown here come from a female donor with multiple sclerosis, enrolled in a pregnancy study.

The chain joins TRBV19 to TRBJ2-7; D not certain. CDR3 length: 13 amino acids. Germline values: CDR1 LNHDA, CDR2 SQIVND (reference sequence). V lost 3 bases and J 2 bases, leaving 8 bases between the germline ends. DNA of the CDR3: TGTGCCAGTAGTATCAGTATAACCTACGAGCAGTACTTC. It encodes CASSISITYEQYF.

V usage is TRBV10-3 and J usage is TRBJ2-5; a weak D match, TRBD2 (6 bases). The CDR3 is made up of 15 amino acids. Germline V lookup: CDR1 ENHRY, CDR2 SYGVKD. V lost 7 bases, J lost 1 base, and 16 bases lay in between. The CDR3 DNA follows: TGTGCCATCATGGGGGACCTCGGGGGCCAAGAGACCCAGTACTTC. Translated: CAIMGDLGGQETQYF.

The rearrangement uses TRBV11-3 and TRBJ1-6, with 9 bases that match TRBD1. The CDR3 has 15 residues. Trimming cost V 5 bases and J 10 bases; bases outside gene matches: 9. Germline CDR1 SGHNT, CDR2 YENEEA. CDR3 in DNA: TGTGCCAGCAGCCCTCGGGACAGGGAGAGCTCACCCCTCCACTTT. Protein: CASSPRDRESSPLHF.

The chain employs TRBV11-3 and TRBJ1-2, with TRBD1 as a possible D gene (6 bases). The CDR3 extends over 17 amino acids. V gave up 5 bases and J gave up 4 bases, with 23 bases separating them. Germline lookup yields CDR1 SGHNT and CDR2 YENEEA. The CDR3 spells CASSPPGSGTMGYGYTF. For the CDR3, the DNA is TGTGCCAGCAGCCCCCCCGGCTCCGGGACAATGGGCTATGGCTACACCTTC.

This chain joins TRBV7-9 and TRBJ2-7; 7 bases match TRBD1. The V gene end was trimmed by 4 bases and the J gene end by 0 bases; junction bases not matched to a gene: 3. This CDR3 contains 14 residues. CDR1 and CDR2 (germline): SEHNR, FQNEAQ (reference sequence). CDR3 loop: CASSSRDSSYEQYF. The DNA for the CDR3 is TGTGCCAGCAGCTCCCGGGACAGCTCCTACGAGCAGTACTTC. The full variable domain, rest sourced from reference TRBV7-9 and TRBJ2-7, is DTGVSQNPRHKITKRGQNVTFRCDPISEHNRLYWYRQTLGQGPEFLTYFQNEAQLEKSRLLSDRFSAERPKGSFSTLEIQRTEQGDSAMYLCASSSRDSSYEQYFGPGTRLTVT.

The J gene is TRBJ2-4, the V gene TRBV5-4; 8 nucleotides line up with TRBD1. In germline, CDR1 is SGHNT, CDR2 YYREEE (reference sequence). This CDR3 is built from 14 residues. J gave up 4 bases and V 4 bases, and 4 bases lay outside the gene matches. The CDR3 DNA follows: TGTGCCAGCAGCCAGACAGGGGAGAAAAACATTCAGTACTTC. It is translated as CASSQTGEKNIQYF.

As DNA, the CDR3 is TGTGCCAGCAGTCCGAGACAGGGAGTACACACTGAAGCTTTCTTT. This translates into CASSPRQGVHTEAFF. V and J are TRBV6-6 and TRBJ1-1; 7 nucleotides line up with TRBD1. This CDR3 region has 15 residues. Germline CDR1 and CDR2: MNHNY and SVGAGI (reference sequence). With V trimmed by 5 bases and J by 3 bases, 9 bases remained unmatched.

This chain uses TRBV6-4 with TRBJ2-3; D unresolved. The V end was cut by 0 bases, the J end by 5 bases, with 6 bases between. Per the germline V gene, CDR1 is MRHNA and CDR2 is SNTAGT. There are 13 residues in the CDR3. The CDR3 sequence: CASSDSAVDTQYF. Written as DNA, the CDR3 is TGTGCCAGCAGTGACTCGGCGGTAGATACGCAGTATTTT.

The CDR3 is CASSAGGESATEAFF. CDR3 in DNA: TGTGCCAGCAGTGCTGGAGGGGAATCTGCCACTGAAGCTTTCTTT. This chain links TRBV25-1 with TRBJ1-1; tentative D call: TRBD1 (5 bases). The CDR3 is 15 amino acids. Trimming took 4 bases from V and 4 from J, leaving 16 bases between them. From germline, CDR1 is MGHDK and CDR2 SYGVNS.